These 25 T cell receptor beta chains came from one sample sequenced in a study of human versus mouse CDR3 diversity and MHC coevolution. Sequenced by immunoSEQ multiplex PCR; TCRdb stores in-frame clones only, minus some. The sample includes 50,000 to 65,000 clones, approximately 94% of them seen just once. The sequencing input was naive CD4+ T cells from blood. Subset described: CD45RO-negative CD62L-positive naive CD4 T cells. The receptor source for this set is a person aged 55-75 years in good health.

J is TRBJ2-1 and V is TRBV5-1; D may be TRBD1 (5 bases). Germline V gives CDR1 SGHRS, CDR2 YFSETQ. Trimming took off 2 bases at V and 3 bases at J, with 15 bases between the two ends. CDR3 size: 16 residues. DNA for the CDR3: TGCGCCAGCAGCTTCCAAGGGGCGTGGGGCTACAATGAGCAGTTCTTC. Amino acid sequence: CASSFQGAWGYNEQFF.

The CDR3 sequence is CASSSARGGEQYF. Written as DNA, the CDR3 is TGTGCCAGCAGCTCGGCCCGAGGTGGCGAGCAGTACTTC. The chain employs TRBV11-3 and TRBJ2-7; D gene unclear. V lost 4 bases, J lost 6 bases, and 13 bases lay in between. The germline gives CDR1 SGHNT, CDR2 YENEEA. The CDR3 extends over 13 amino acids.

The CDR3 here is CASSGRADTGELFF. As DNA, the CDR3 is TGCGCCAGCAGCGGGAGGGCCGACACCGGGGAGCTGTTTTTT. This chain joins TRBV5-1 and TRBJ2-2, with 7 bases that match TRBD2. This CDR3 comprises 14 residues. V was clipped by 4 bases and J by 3 bases; unmatched bases: 3. Germline CDR1 is SGHRS and CDR2 is YFSETQ.

The chain recombines TRBV7-6 with TRBJ2-2; 10 bases are shared with TRBD1. With V trimmed by 1 base and J by 6 bases, 2 bases remained unmatched. From germline, CDR1 is SGHVS and CDR2 FNYEAQ. The CDR3 extends over 15 amino acids. The CDR3 sequence: CASSLGDRGAGELFF. The CDR3 DNA follows: TGTGCCAGCAGCTTAGGGGACAGGGGCGCCGGGGAGCTGTTTTTT.

The chain couples TRBV30 to TRBJ2-1; D ambiguous. This CDR3 has 12 amino acids. CDR1 and CDR2 (germline): GTSNPN, SVGIG (reference sequence). Trimming took off 4 bases at V and 3 bases at J, with 7 bases between the two ends. Here the CDR3 reads CAWMLDYNEQFF. In nucleotides, the CDR3 is TGTGCCTGGATGCTAGACTACAATGAGCAGTTCTTC.

The chain uses TRBV27 and TRBJ1-4; no definite D call. Trimming shortened V by 6 bases and J by 8 bases, and 22 bases separated the two germline ends. CDR3 length equals 16 residues. CDR1 is MNHEY, CDR2 SMNVEV, per germline (reference sequence). The CDR3 is CASSPRRPEAGEKLFF. The CDR3 coding sequence is TGTGCCAGCAGCCCCCGGCGGCCGGAAGCTGGGGAAAAACTGTTTTTT. The entire variable domain, with the rest obtained from reference TRBV27 and TRBJ1-4, is as follows: EAQVTQNPRYLITVTGKKLTVTCSQNMNHEYMSWYRQDPGLGLRQIYYSMNVEVTDKGDVPEGYKVSRKEKRNFPLILESPSPNQTSLYFCASSPRRPEAGEKLFFGSGTQLSVL.

The J gene is TRBJ2-2, the V gene TRBV27; D is ambiguous. CDR3 length equals 13 residues. Trimming cost V 4 bases and J 0 bases, with 3 bases left between them. Germline V CDR1 and CDR2: MNHEY, SMNVEV (reference sequence). In DNA form, the CDR3 reads TGTGCCAGCAGTTCTACGAACACCGGGGAGCTGTTTTTT. Residues: CASSSTNTGELFF.

This rearrangement joins TRBV5-1 to TRBJ2-3, with a weak D call TRBD1 (6 bases). The V end lost 0 bases, the J end lost 4 bases, and 9 bases lay between the germline ends. The CDR3 consists of 14 residues. CDR1 is SGHRS, CDR2 YFSETQ, per germline. CDR3 protein: CASSLVGGADTQYF. CDR3 in DNA: TGCGCCAGCAGCTTGGTAGGGGGAGCAGATACGCAGTATTTT.

The chain recombines TRBV19 with TRBJ2-2; the match to TRBD1 covers 11 bases. Germline trimming cut 8 bases from V and 6 bases from J; bases unmatched to any gene: 5. The CDR3 has 14 residues. CDR1 is LNHDA and CDR2 is SQIVND in the germline V gene (reference sequence). This CDR3 reads CASRPGQGAGELFF. The CDR3 region has the DNA TGTGCCAGTCGTCCGGGACAGGGGGCCGGGGAGCTGTTTTTT.

The CDR3 nucleotides are TGTGCCAGCGGGACAAACAACAATGAGCAGTTCTTC. Its protein is CASGTNNNEQFF. The chain links TRBV19 to TRBJ2-1, with a weak D call TRBD1 (6 bases). In germline, CDR1 is LNHDA, CDR2 SQIVND (reference sequence). The CDR3 has 12 residues. Trimming stripped 9 bases from V and 5 bases from J, with 11 bases between. The full variable domain, rest sourced from reference TRBV19 and TRBJ2-1, is DGGITQSPKYLFRKEGQNVTLSCEQNLNHDAMYWYRQDPGQGLRLIYYSQIVNDFQKGDIAEGYSVSREKKESFPLTVTSAQKNPTAFYLCASGTNNNEQFFGPGTRLTVL.

The rearrangement joins TRBV23-1 to TRBJ2-1; D remains ambiguous. TRBV23-1 is classed as an ORF, of uncertain function. V dropped 3 bases and J dropped 9 bases, with 12 bases sitting between them. The CDR3 contains 13 residues. The CDR3 DNA follows: TGCGCCAGCAGTCATTCCCGAAGAGGTGAGCAGTTCTTC. Protein sequence: CASSHSRRGEQFF.

In regard to this clone: A read error may produce the germline difference seen at one junction end. V is TRBV29-1 and J is TRBJ1-1; no firm D call. The CDR3 runs to 12 residues. CDR1 SQVTM and CDR2 ANQGSEA come from the germline V gene. As DNA, the CDR3 is TGCAACGTTAGGCTCGGCGGACTCGAAGCTTTCTTT. Its translation: CNVRLGGLEAFF.

This chain joins TRBV27 and TRBJ2-7; D possibly corresponds to TRBD1 (6 bases). V was trimmed by 6 bases and J by 4 bases, leaving 19 bases between them. Germline V lookup: CDR1 MNHEY, CDR2 SMNVEV (reference sequence). The CDR3 has 15 residues. The CDR3 sequence: CASSLIGTYPYEQYF. CDR3 bases: TGTGCCAGCAGCTTAATCGGGACATACCCTTACGAGCAGTACTTC.

V and J are TRBV7-3 and TRBJ2-1, with 14 bases that match TRBD2. V trimming: 8 bases; J trimming: 5 bases; junction bases outside the gene matches: 2. This CDR3 spans 14 amino acids. The germline CDR1 and CDR2 sequences are SGHTA and FQGTGA. Here the CDR3 reads CASGLAGGNNEQFF. The CDR3 DNA reads TGTGCCAGCGGACTAGCGGGAGGAAACAATGAGCAGTTCTTC.

This rearrangement joins TRBV18 to TRBJ2-7; a weak D match, TRBD2 (6 bases). Per germline, CDR1 KGHSH and CDR2 LQKENI. V dropped 1 base and J dropped 5 bases, with 15 bases sitting between them. The CDR3 covers 15 residues. CDR3 sequence (DNA): TGTGCCAGCTCACCACGGGGCGGCGGGACCCACGAGCAGTACTTC. Residues: CASSPRGGGTHEQYF.

This chain connects TRBV5-1 to TRBJ1-1, with D hard to call. This CDR3 is built from 12 residues. The germline V and J ends were trimmed by 3 bases and 4 bases, with 7 bases remaining between them. Germline V gene sequence: CDR1 SGHRS, CDR2 YFSETQ. CDR3 amino acids: CASSYRGTEAFF. DNA for the CDR3: TGCGCCAGCAGCTACCGGGGCACTGAAGCTTTCTTT.

This clone is large (0.1 to 1%) by share. J is TRBJ1-2 and V is TRBV6-4; 8 bases are a match to TRBD1. The germline CDR1 and CDR2 sequences are MRHNA and SNTAGT. This CDR3 has 13 residues. J lost 2 bases, V lost 5 bases, and 1 base had no gene match. The DNA of the CDR3 is TGTGCCAGCAGTCGGGACAGGAACTATGGCTACACCTTC. Its translation: CASSRDRNYGYTF.

V gene TRBV7-9 combines with J gene TRBJ2-1, with 7 positions matching TRBD1. V dropped 5 bases and J dropped 9; count of bases not matched to a gene: 10. Germline V gene data show CDR1 as SEHNR and CDR2 as FQNEAQ (reference sequence). The CDR3 length is 14 residues. CDR3 DNA sequence: TGTGCCAGCAGCCTTGCTCTAGGGACAGCTGAGCAGTTCTTC. Its translation: CASSLALGTAEQFF.

The rearrangement joins TRBV6-5 to TRBJ2-2; possibly TRBD1 for D (6 bases). Trimming removed 5 bases from V and 4 bases from J, with 11 bases in between. The CDR3 is 14 residues long. Germline V gives CDR1 MNHEY, CDR2 SVGAGI. The CDR3 here is CASSGGAGTGELFF. The DNA for the CDR3 is TGTGCCAGCAGTGGGGGCGCGGGCACCGGGGAGCTGTTTTTT.

V usage is TRBV4-1 and J usage is TRBJ2-3, with a weak D call TRBD2 (6 bases). Germline V gene lookup returns CDR1 MGHRA and CDR2 YSYEKL. The germline V and J ends were trimmed by 4 bases and 8 bases, with 10 bases remaining between them. There are 12 residues in the CDR3. For the CDR3, the DNA is TGCGCCAGCAGCCCCTTGGGAGGTACGCAGTATTTT. Amino acid sequence: CASSPLGGTQYF.

The V gene is TRBV6-5, the J gene TRBJ2-7; D not certain. V was cut by 5 bases and J by 3 bases, with 14 bases left in between. Germline V CDR1 and CDR2: MNHEY, SVGAGI. This CDR3 spans 14 amino acids. CDR3 DNA sequence: TGTGCCAGCAGTATGGGCTTAATGGGCTACGAGCAGTACTTC. Translating it yields CASSMGLMGYEQYF.

V usage is TRBV19 and J usage is TRBJ2-4; TRBD2 agrees at 9 bases. Losses at the gene ends were 7 bases for V and 3 bases for J; bases not matched to a gene: 13. Germline CDR1 reads LNHDA; CDR2 reads SQIVND (reference sequence). This CDR3 has 17 residues. The CDR3 loop reads CASTAGGGLGGKNIQYF. The CDR3 DNA reads as TGTGCCAGTACTGCGGGAGGGGGGCTTGGGGGCAAAAACATTCAGTACTTC.

The J gene is TRBJ2-5, the V gene TRBV15; the D gene is possibly TRBD2 (5 bases). The CDR3 has 15 amino acids. CDR1 and CDR2 (germline): LNHNV, YYDKDF (reference sequence). With 0 bases removed from V and 5 bases from J, the gap between germline ends came to 13 bases. CDR3 sequence (DNA): TGTGCCACCAGCAGAGATCGGAGGACTGGCGAGACCCAGTACTTC. Its protein is CATSRDRRTGETQYF.

V gene TRBV9 combines with J gene TRBJ1-2; the D gene is possibly TRBD1 (5 bases). The CDR3 is 13 residues long. Germline V CDR1 and CDR2: SGDLS, YYNGEE. The V end was cut by 0 bases, the J end by 8 bases, with 11 bases between. CDR3 in amino acids: CASSVDQGRGYTF. The CDR3 nucleotides are TGTGCCAGCAGCGTAGACCAGGGAAGGGGCTACACCTTC.

J is TRBJ2-2 and V is TRBV9; D remains unclear. CDR1 SGDLS and CDR2 YYNGEE come from the germline V gene. This CDR3 spans 13 amino acids. V was shortened by 3 bases and J by 1 base, with 4 bases between the two germline ends. CDR3 residues: CASSAQNTGELFF. DNA of the CDR3: TGTGCCAGCAGCGCACAGAACACCGGGGAGCTGTTTTTT.